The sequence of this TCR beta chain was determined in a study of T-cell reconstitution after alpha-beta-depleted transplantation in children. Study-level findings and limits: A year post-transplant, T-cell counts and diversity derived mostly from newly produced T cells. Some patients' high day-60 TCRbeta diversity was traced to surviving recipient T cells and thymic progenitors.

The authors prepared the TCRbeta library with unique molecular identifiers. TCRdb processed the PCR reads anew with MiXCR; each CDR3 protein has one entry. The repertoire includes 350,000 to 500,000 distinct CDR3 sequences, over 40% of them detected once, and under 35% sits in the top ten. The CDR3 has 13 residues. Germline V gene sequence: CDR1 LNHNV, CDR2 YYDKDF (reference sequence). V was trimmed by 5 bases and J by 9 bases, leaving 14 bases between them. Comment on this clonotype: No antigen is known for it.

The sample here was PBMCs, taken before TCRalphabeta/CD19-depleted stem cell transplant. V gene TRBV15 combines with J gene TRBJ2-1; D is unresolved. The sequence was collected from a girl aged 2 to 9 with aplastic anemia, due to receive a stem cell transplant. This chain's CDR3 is CATSRGVWAEQFF. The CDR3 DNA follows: TGTGCCACCAGCCGAGGAGTATGGGCTGAGCAGTTCTTC.